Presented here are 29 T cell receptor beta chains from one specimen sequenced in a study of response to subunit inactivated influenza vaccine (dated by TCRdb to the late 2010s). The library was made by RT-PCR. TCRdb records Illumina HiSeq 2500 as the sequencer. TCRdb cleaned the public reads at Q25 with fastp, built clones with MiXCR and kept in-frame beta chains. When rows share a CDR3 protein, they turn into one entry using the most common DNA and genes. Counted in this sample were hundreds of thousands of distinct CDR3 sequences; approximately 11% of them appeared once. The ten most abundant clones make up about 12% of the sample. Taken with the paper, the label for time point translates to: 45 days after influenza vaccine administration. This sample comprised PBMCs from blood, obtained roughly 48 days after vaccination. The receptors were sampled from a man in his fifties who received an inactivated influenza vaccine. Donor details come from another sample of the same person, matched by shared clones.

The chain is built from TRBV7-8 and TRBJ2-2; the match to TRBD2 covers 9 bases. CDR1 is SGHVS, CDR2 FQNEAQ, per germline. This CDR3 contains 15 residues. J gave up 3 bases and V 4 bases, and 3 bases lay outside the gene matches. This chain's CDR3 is CASSSLAGYTGELFF. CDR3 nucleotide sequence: TGTGCCAGCAGCTCCCTAGCGGGATACACCGGGGAGCTGTTTTTT.

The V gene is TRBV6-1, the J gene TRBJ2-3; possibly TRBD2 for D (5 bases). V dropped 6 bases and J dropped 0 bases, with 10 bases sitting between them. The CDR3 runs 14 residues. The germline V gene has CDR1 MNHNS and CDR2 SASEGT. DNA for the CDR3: TGTGCCAGCAGACCCCCGGGGAGCACAGATACGCAGTATTTT. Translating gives CASRPPGSTDTQYF.

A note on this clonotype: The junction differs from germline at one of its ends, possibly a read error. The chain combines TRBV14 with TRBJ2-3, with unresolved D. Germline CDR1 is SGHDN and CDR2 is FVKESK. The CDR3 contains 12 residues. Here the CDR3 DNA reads TGTGCCGGCAGCCAAGTTGGGGATACGCAGTATTTT. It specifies CAGSQVGDTQYF.

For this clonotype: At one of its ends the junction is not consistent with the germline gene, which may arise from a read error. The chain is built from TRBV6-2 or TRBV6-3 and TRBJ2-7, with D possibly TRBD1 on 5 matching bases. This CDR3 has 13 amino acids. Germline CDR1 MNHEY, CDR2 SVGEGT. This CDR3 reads CASSYSGFDEHYF. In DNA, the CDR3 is TGTGCCAGCAGTTATTCAGGGTTCGACGAGCATTACTTC.

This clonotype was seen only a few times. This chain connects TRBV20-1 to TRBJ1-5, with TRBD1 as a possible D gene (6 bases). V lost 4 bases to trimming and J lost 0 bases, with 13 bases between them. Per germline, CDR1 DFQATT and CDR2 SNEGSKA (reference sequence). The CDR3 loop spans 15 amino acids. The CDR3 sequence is CSAKTTGSSNQPQHF. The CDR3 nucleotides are TGCAGTGCTAAAACTACAGGGTCTAGCAATCAGCCCCAGCATTTT.

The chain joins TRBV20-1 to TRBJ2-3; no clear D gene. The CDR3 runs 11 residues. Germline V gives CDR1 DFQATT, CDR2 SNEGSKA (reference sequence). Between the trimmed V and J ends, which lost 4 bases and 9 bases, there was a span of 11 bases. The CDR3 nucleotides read TGCAGTGCTACCTCGCAAGGGACGCAGTATTTT. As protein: CSATSQGTQYF.

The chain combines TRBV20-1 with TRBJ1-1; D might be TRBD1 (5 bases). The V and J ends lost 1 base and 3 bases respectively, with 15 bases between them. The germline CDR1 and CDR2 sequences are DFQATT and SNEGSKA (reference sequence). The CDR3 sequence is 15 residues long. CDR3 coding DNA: TGCAGTGCTAGAGTATGGGGGGGTTGGGACACTGAAGCTTTCTTT. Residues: CSARVWGGWDTEAFF.

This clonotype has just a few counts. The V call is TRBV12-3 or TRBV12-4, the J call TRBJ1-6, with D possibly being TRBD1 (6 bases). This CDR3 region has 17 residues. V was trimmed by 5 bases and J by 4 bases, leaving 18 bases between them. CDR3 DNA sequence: TGTGCCAGCAGTCCCGGGGGCGGAATATCTTATAATTCACCCCTCCACTTT. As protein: CASSPGGGISYNSPLHF.

CDR3 sequence reads: CAISDHTSVTGELFF. The CDR3 DNA is TGTGCCATCAGTGACCACACTAGCGTCACCGGGGAGCTGTTTTTT. The gene calls are TRBV10-3 and TRBJ2-2, with 7 bases identical to TRBD2. The CDR3 has 15 amino acids. V dropped 3 bases and J dropped 4; count of bases not matched to a gene: 5. The germline V gene has CDR1 ENHRY and CDR2 SYGVKD.

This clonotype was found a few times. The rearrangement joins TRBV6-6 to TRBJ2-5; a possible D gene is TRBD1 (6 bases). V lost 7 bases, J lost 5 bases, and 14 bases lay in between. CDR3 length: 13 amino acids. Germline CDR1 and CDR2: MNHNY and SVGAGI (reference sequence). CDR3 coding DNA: TGTGCCAGCAAGACGGGGACAAGGGAGACCCAGTACTTC. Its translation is CASKTGTRETQYF.

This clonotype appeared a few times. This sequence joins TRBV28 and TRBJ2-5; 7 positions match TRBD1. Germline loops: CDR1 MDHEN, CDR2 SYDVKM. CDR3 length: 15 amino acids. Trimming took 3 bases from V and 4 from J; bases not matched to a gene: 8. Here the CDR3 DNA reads TGTGCCAGCAGTTTGGACAGGAACATCTTAGAGACCCAGTACTTC. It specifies CASSLDRNILETQYF. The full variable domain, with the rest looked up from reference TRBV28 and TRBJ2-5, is DVKVTQSSRYLVKRTGEKVFLECVQDMDHENMFWYRQDPGLGLRLIYFSYDVKMKEKGDIPEGYSVSREKKERFSLILESASTNQTSMYLCASSLDRNILETQYFGPGTRLLVL.

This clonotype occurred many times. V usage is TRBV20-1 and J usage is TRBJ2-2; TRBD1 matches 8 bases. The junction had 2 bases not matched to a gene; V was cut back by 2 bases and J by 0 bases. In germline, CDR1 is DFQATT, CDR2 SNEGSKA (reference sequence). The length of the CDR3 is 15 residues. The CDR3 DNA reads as TGCAGTGCTAGACAGGGGGCCTCGAACACCGGGGAGCTGTTTTTT. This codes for CSARQGASNTGELFF.

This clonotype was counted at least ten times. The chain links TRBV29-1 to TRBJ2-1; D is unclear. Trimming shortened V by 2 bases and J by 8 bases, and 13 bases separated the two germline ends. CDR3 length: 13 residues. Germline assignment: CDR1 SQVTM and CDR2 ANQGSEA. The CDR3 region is CSVESGPYHEQFF. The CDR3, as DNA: TGCAGCGTTGAATCCGGCCCGTACCATGAGCAGTTCTTC.

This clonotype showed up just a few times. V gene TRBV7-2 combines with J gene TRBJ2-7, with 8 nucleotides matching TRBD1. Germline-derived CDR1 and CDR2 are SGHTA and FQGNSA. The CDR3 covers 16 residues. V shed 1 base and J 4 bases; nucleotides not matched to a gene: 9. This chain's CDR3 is CASSLEFRTGWYEQYF. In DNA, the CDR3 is TGTGCCAGCAGCTTAGAGTTTAGGACAGGGTGGTACGAGCAGTACTTC. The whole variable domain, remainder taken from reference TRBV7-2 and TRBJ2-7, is GAGVSQSPSNKVTEKGKDVELRCDPISGHTALYWYRQSLGQGLEFLIYFQGNSAPDKSGLPSDRFSAERTGGSVSTLTIQRTQQEDSAVYLCASSLEFRTGWYEQYFGPGTRLTVT.

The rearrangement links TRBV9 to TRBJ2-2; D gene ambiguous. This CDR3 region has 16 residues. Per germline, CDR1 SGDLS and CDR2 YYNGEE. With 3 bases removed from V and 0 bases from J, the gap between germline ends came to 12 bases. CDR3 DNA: TGTGCCAGCAGCGGACTTTACGGAGCGAACACCGGGGAGCTGTTTTTT. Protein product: CASSGLYGANTGELFF.

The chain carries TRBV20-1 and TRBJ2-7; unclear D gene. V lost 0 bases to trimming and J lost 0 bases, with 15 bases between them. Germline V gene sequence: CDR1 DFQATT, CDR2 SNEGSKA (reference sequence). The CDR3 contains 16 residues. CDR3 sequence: CSARDRIRTLSYEQYF. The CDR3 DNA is TGCAGTGCTAGAGATAGAATCAGGACCCTCTCCTACGAGCAGTACTTC.

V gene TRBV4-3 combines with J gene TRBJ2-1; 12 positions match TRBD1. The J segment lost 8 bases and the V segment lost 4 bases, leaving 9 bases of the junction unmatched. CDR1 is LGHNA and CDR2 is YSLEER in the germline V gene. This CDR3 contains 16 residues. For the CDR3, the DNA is TGCGCCAGCAGCCTACAACCGGGACAGGGGGCGGATGAGCAGTTCTTC. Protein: CASSLQPGQGADEQFF.

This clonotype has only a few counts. For the CDR3, the DNA is TGTGCCATCAGTGAGTCACTAGCACGGGAGGGCCCGGATACGCAGTATTTT. It encodes CAISESLAREGPDTQYF. The V and J genes are TRBV10-3 and TRBJ2-3; 8 nucleotides match TRBD2. This CDR3 comprises 17 residues. The junction had 11 bases not matched to a gene; V was cut back by 0 bases and J by 6 bases. The germline gives CDR1 ENHRY, CDR2 SYGVKD.

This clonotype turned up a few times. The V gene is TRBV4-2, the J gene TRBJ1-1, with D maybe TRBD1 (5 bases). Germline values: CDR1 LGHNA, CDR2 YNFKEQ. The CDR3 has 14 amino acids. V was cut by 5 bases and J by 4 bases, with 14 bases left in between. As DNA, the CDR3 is TGTGCCAGCAGCTACGGACGGGGCGGCACTGAAGCTTTCTTT. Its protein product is CASSYGRGGTEAFF.

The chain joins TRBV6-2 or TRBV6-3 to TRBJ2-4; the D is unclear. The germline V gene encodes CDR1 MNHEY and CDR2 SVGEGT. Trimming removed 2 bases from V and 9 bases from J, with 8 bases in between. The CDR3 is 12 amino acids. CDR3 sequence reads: CASSYRSGIQYF. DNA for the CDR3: TGTGCCAGCAGTTACAGGTCAGGCATTCAGTACTTC.

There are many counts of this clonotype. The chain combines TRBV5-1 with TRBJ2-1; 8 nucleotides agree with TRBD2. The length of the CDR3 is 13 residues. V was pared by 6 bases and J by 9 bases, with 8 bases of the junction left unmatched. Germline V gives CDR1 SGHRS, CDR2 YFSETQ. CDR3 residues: CASTGTSQGEQFF. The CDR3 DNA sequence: TGCGCCAGCACAGGGACTAGTCAGGGTGAGCAGTTCTTC.

In DNA, the CDR3 is TGTGCCAGCAGTTGGGGACAGTACAATGAGCAGTTCTTC. It translates to CASSWGQYNEQFF. This chain uses TRBV27 with TRBJ2-1, with 7 bases matching TRBD1. This CDR3 is 13 amino acids long. Germline V gene lookup returns CDR1 MNHEY and CDR2 SMNVEV (reference sequence). J was trimmed by 4 bases and V by 4 bases; bases with no gene match: 1.

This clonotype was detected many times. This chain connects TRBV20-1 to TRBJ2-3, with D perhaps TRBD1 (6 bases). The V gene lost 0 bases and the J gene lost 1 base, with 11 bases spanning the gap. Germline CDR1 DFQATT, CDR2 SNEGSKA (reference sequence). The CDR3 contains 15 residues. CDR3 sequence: CSARDRWTGTDTQYF. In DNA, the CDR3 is TGCAGTGCTAGAGACCGTTGGACAGGCACAGATACGCAGTATTTT.

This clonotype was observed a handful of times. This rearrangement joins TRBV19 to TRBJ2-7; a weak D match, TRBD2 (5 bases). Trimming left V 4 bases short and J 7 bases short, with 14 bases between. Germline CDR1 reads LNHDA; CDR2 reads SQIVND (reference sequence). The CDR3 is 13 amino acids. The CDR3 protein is CASSTDGGLEQYF. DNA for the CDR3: TGTGCCAGTAGTACCGACGGAGGTCTGGAGCAGTACTTC.

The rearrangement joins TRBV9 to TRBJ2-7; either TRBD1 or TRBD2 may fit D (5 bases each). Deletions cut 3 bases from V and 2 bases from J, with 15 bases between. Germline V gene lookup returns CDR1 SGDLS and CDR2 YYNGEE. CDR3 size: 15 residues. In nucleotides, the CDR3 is TGTGCCAGCAGCGGACGGCCCGGGACGCCCTACGAGCAGTACTTC. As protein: CASSGRPGTPYEQYF.

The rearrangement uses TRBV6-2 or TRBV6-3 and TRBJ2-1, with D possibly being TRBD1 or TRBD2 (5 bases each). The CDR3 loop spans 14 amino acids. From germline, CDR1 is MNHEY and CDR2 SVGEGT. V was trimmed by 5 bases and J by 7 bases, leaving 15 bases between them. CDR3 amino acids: CASSNGQGTNEQFF. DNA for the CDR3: TGTGCCAGCAGTAACGGACAAGGGACGAATGAGCAGTTCTTC.

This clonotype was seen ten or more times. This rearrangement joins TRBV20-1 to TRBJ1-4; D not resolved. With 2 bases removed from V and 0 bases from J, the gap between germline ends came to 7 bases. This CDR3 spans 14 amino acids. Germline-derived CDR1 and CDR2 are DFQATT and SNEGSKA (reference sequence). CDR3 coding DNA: TGCAGTGCTAGACAGTTAGCAACTAATGAAAAACTGTTTTTT. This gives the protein CSARQLATNEKLFF.

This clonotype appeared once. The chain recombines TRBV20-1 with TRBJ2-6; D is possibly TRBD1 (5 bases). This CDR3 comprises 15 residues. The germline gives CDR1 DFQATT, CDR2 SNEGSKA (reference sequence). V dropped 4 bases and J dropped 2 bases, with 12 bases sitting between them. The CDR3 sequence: CSATSSGPGANVLTF. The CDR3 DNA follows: TGCAGTGCTACCAGTTCAGGGCCTGGGGCCAACGTCCTGACTTTC.

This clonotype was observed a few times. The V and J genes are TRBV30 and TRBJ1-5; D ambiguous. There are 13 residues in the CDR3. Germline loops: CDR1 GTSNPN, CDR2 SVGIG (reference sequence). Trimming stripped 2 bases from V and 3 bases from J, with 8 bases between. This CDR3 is CAWSPDYNQPQHF. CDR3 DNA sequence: TGTGCCTGGAGTCCGGACTACAATCAGCCCCAGCATTTT.